This is a list of T cell receptor beta chains from one sample in a study of shared clonotypes between healthy human individuals. Here immunoSEQ multiplex PCR was the method, and the copy in TCRdb shows in-frame clones only, minus some. The table shows 2,500,000 or so clones, with about nine tenths occurring only once. The sequenced material came from naive CD4+ T cells from PBMCs. Receptors were obtained from a man between 18 and 29 years old in good health. Some clones in this sample may be carry-over from other donors' samples. CDR3s include the opening cysteine and the closing phenylalanine or tryptophan. The D gene is left open where the match is weak. Not all rows give a size; the values are once, few, many and, for expanded clones, a class.

V: TRBV5-5
J: TRBJ2-4
size: -
D: -
CDR3: CASSLVGITPYQYF
DNA: TGTGCCAGCAGCTTGGTGGGGATTACGCCCTATCAGTACTTC

V: TRBV9
J: TRBJ2-7
size: -
D: TRBD1
CDR3: CASSARDRVYEQYF
DNA: TGTGCCAGCAGCGCCCGGGACAGGGTATACGAGCAGTACTTC

V: TRBV6-1
J: TRBJ2-7
size: -
D: -
CDR3: CASSEANTPSYSEQYF
DNA: TGTGCCAGCAGTGAAGCGAACACCCCTAGTTATAGCGAGCAGTACTTC

V: TRBV29-1
J: TRBJ2-1
size: -
D: -
CDR3: CSVARDSLKGNEQFF
DNA: TGCAGCGTTGCCCGGGACTCCCTTAAGGGTAATGAGCAGTTCTTC

V: TRBV5-6
J: TRBJ2-1
size: -
D: -
CDR3: CASSLELVSYNEQFF
DNA: TGTGCCAGCAGCTTGGAACTAGTGTCCTACAATGAGCAGTTCTTC

V: TRBV29-1
J: TRBJ2-3
size: -
D: -
CDR3: CSVEVTPTRGTDTQYF
DNA: TGCAGCGTTGAAGTTACTCCAACCCGGGGCACAGATACGCAGTATTTT

V: TRBV28
J: TRBJ2-7
size: -
D: TRBD1
CDR3: CASSRQGTGAYEQYF
DNA: TGTGCCAGCAGCCGCCAAGGGACAGGGGCCTACGAGCAGTACTTC

V: TRBV28
J: TRBJ2-2
size: -
D: -
CDR3: CASSLVGELLF
DNA: TGTGCCAGCAGTTTAGTCGGGGAGCTGCTTTTT

V: TRBV4-3
J: TRBJ1-1
size: -
D: -
CDR3: CASSQDIALGDTEAFF
DNA: TGCGCCAGCAGCCAAGACATTGCACTCGGGGACACTGAAGCTTTCTTT

V: TRBV10-3
J: TRBJ1-1
size: -
D: TRBD1
CDR3: CAISRTGAKNTEAFF
DNA: TGTGCCATCAGCAGGACAGGGGCGAAGAACACTGAAGCTTTCTTT

V: TRBV7-9
J: TRBJ2-1
size: -
D: TRBD2
CDR3: CASSFSSGSIYNEQFF
DNA: TGTGCCAGCAGCTTTAGTAGCGGGAGTATCTACAATGAGCAGTTCTTC

V: TRBV28
J: TRBJ1-2
size: few
D: -
CDR3: CATGVGGGYGYTF
DNA: TGTGCCACCGGCGTGGGGGGGGGCTATGGCTACACCTTC

V: TRBV5-1
J: TRBJ1-3
size: once
D: -
CDR3: CASSLAGGFSGNTIYF
DNA: TGCGCCAGCAGCTTGGCCGGGGGGTTCTCTGGAAACACCATATATTTT

V: TRBV15
J: TRBJ1-5
size: -
D: TRBD1
CDR3: CATSYGQGDQPQHF
DNA: TGTGCCACCAGCTATGGACAGGGCGATCAGCCCCAGCATTTT

V: TRBV5-4
J: TRBJ1-4
size: -
D: TRBD1
CDR3: CASSQPRGRGATNEKLFF
DNA: TGTGCCAGCAGCCAACCCAGGGGGCGCGGGGCAACTAATGAAAAACTGTTTTTT

V: TRBV9
J: TRBJ2-7
size: -
D: TRBD2
CDR3: CASSPGRDSSYEQYF
DNA: TGTGCCAGCAGCCCAGGGAGGGACTCCTCCTACGAGCAGTACTTC

V: TRBV5-1
J: TRBJ2-7
size: -
D: -
CDR3: CASSLAVTSFPYEQYF
DNA: TGCGCCAGCAGCTTGGCCGTTACTAGCTTTCCTTACGAGCAGTACTTC

V: TRBV11-1
J: TRBJ1-3
size: -
D: -
CDR3: CASSSGRTYSGNTIYF
DNA: TGTGCCAGCAGCTCCGGACGGACTTACTCTGGAAACACCATATATTTT

V: TRBV5-4
J: TRBJ2-7
size: -
D: -
CDR3: CASTLPGAEEQYF
DNA: TGTGCCAGCACCTTACCAGGGGCGGAGGAGCAGTACTTC

V: TRBV25-1
J: TRBJ1-5
size: -
D: -
CDR3: CASSTRGRGSNQPQHF
DNA: TGTGCCAGCAGTACCCGGGGCAGGGGTTCCAATCAGCCCCAGCATTTT

V: TRBV7-2
J: TRBJ1-5
size: -
D: -
CDR3: CASSFGGRDNQPQHF
DNA: TGTGCCAGCAGCTTCGGGGGGCGGGACAATCAGCCCCAGCATTTT

V: TRBV5-1
J: TRBJ1-2
size: -
D: TRBD1
CDR3: CASSPTGGEGYTF
DNA: TGCGCCAGCAGCCCGACAGGGGGTGAAGGCTACACCTTC

V: TRBV5-1
J: TRBJ2-1
size: once
D: TRBD2
CDR3: CASSLVTSGSLSYNEQFF
DNA: TGCGCCAGCAGCCTAGTGACTAGCGGGAGTCTCTCCTACAATGAGCAGTTCTTC

V: TRBV5-1
J: TRBJ2-7
size: -
D: -
CDR3: CASSLEQGSEQYF
DNA: TGCGCCAGCAGCTTGGAACAGGGAAGCGAGCAGTACTTC

V: TRBV4-2
J: TRBJ2-3
size: -
D: -
CDR3: CASSQRAGSTDTQYF
DNA: TGTGCCAGCAGCCAACGGGCGGGGAGCACAGATACGCAGTATTTT

V: TRBV7-9
J: TRBJ2-7
size: -
D: TRBD1
CDR3: CASARGTHGEQYF
DNA: TGTGCCAGCGCCAGGGGGACACACGGCGAGCAGTACTTC

V: TRBV7-9
J: TRBJ1-1
size: -
D: -
CDR3: CASSLTGPAFF
DNA: TGTGCCAGCAGCTTAACAGGCCCGGCTTTCTTT

V: TRBV5-8
J: TRBJ1-2
size: -
D: TRBD1
CDR3: CASSARTGGYYGYTF
DNA: TGTGCCAGCAGCGCCCGAACAGGGGGTTACTATGGCTACACCTTC

V: TRBV7-9
J: TRBJ1-5
size: -
D: -
CDR3: CASSLAGQGNQPQHF
DNA: TGTGCCAGCAGCTTAGCAGGGCAGGGCAATCAGCCCCAGCATTTT

V: TRBV6-5
J: TRBJ2-2
size: -
D: TRBD2
CDR3: CASSSWTSGSTGELFF
DNA: TGTGCCAGCAGTTCTTGGACTAGCGGGAGCACCGGGGAGCTGTTTTTT

V: TRBV28
J: TRBJ2-3
size: -
D: TRBD1
CDR3: CASSSPGQGPDTQYF
DNA: TGTGCCAGCAGTTCCCCGGGACAGGGTCCAGATACGCAGTATTTT

V: TRBV7-2
J: TRBJ1-3
size: -
D: -
CDR3: CASSLEGSYGNTIYF
DNA: TGTGCCAGCAGCTTAGAGGGCAGTTACGGAAACACCATATATTTT

V: TRBV19
J: TRBJ2-7
size: -
D: TRBD1
CDR3: CASSRSGTGDSYEQYF
DNA: TGTGCCAGTAGTAGATCCGGGACAGGCGACTCCTACGAGCAGTACTTC

V: TRBV5-1
J: TRBJ1-1
size: few
D: -
CDR3: CASSLTQNTEAFF
DNA: TGCGCCAGCAGCCTAACACAGAACACTGAAGCTTTCTTT

V: TRBV5-8
J: TRBJ1-1
size: -
D: TRBD1
CDR3: CASTRTGGFTEAFF
DNA: TGTGCCAGCACCCGGACAGGGGGCTTCACTGAAGCTTTCTTT

V: TRBV7-2
J: TRBJ2-1
size: -
D: -
CDR3: CASSFTFMAGSGYEQFF
DNA: TGTGCCAGCAGCTTCACATTCATGGCGGGATCGGGCTATGAGCAGTTCTTC

V: TRBV5-1
J: TRBJ2-6
size: -
D: -
CDR3: CASSVGASGANVLTF
DNA: TGCGCCAGCAGCGTTGGGGCATCAGGGGCCAACGTCCTGACTTTC

V: TRBV9
J: TRBJ2-5
size: -
D: -
CDR3: CASSPRVSAGRETQYF
DNA: TGTGCCAGCAGCCCCAGGGTCTCGGCGGGAAGGGAGACCCAGTACTTC

V: TRBV27
J: TRBJ2-1
size: -
D: -
CDR3: CASSFFRVGSSYNEQFF
DNA: TGTGCCAGCAGTTTTTTCCGGGTGGGAAGCTCCTACAATGAGCAGTTCTTC

V: TRBV5-1
J: TRBJ1-2
size: -
D: TRBD1
CDR3: CASSPPPGQGYGYTF
DNA: TGCGCCAGCAGCCCGCCGCCGGGACAGGGGTATGGCTACACCTTC

V: TRBV28
J: TRBJ2-2
size: -
D: TRBD2
CDR3: CASSFRGAGELFF
DNA: TGTGCCAGCAGTTTCCGGGGGGCCGGGGAGCTGTTTTTT

V: TRBV6-6
J: TRBJ1-3
size: -
D: -
CDR3: CASKPGGGGNTIYF
DNA: TGTGCCAGCAAACCCGGGGGCGGAGGAAACACCATATATTTT

V: TRBV28
J: TRBJ1-3
size: -
D: -
CDR3: CASSFRDLWGNTIYF
DNA: TGTGCCAGCAGTTTTCGAGATCTTTGGGGAAACACCATATATTTT

V: TRBV5-6
J: TRBJ2-1
size: -
D: -
CDR3: CASRGGGRPYNEQFF
DNA: TGTGCCAGCCGAGGGGGAGGCCGTCCCTACAATGAGCAGTTCTTC

V: TRBV5-1
J: TRBJ2-2
size: once
D: -
CDR3: CASSLDTAPGELFF
DNA: TGCGCCAGCAGCTTGGACACGGCGCCCGGGGAGCTGTTTTTT

V: TRBV5-1
J: TRBJ1-1
size: once
D: TRBD1
CDR3: CASSLTTGGTEAFF
DNA: TGCGCCAGCAGCCTGACGACAGGGGGCACTGAAGCTTTCTTT

V: TRBV6-6
J: TRBJ2-7
size: -
D: -
CDR3: CASSYGGSVPYEQYF
DNA: TGTGCCAGCAGTTACGGGGGATCGGTGCCGTACGAGCAGTACTTC

V: TRBV7-3
J: TRBJ2-2
size: -
D: TRBD2
CDR3: CASSSSGTTGNGELFF
DNA: TGTGCCAGCAGCAGTAGCGGGACCACCGGGAACGGGGAGCTGTTTTTT